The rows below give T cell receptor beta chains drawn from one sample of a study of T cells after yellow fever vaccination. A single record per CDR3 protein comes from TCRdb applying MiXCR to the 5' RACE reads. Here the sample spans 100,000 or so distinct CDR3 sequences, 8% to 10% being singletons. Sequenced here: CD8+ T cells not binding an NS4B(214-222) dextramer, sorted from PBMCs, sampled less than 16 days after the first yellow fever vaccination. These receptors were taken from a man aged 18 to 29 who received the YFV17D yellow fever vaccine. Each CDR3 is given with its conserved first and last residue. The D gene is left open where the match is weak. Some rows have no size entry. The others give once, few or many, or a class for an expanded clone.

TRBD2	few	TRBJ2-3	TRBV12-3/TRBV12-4	TGTGCCAGCAGTTTAGACCAGGGAGCGGGAATAGTGGATACGCAGTATTTT	CASSLDQGAGIVDTQYF
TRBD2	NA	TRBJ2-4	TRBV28	TGTGCCAGCAGGGGGGGGACGGCAGCCAAAAACATTCAGTACTTC	CASRGGTAAKNIQYF
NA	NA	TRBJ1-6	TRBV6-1	TGTGCCAGCAGTGATATCGGGGGTTCCTATAATTCACCCCTCCACTTT	CASSDIGGSYNSPLHF
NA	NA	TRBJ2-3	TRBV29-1	TGCAGCGTTGAACTTGAGGCCTTTGCTAGCACAGATACGCAGTATTTT	CSVELEAFASTDTQYF
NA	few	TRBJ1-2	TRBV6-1	TGTGCCAGCAGGGAGACAGCGGGGATTCGCGCTGACTATGGCTACACCTTC	CASRETAGIRADYGYTF
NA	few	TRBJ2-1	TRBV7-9	TGTGCCAGCGACAGAATCTCCTACAATGAGCAGTTCTTC	CASDRISYNEQFF
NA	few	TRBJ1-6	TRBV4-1	TGCGCCAGCAGCCAAGGGCAGTACTATAATTCACCCCTCCACTTT	CASSQGQYYNSPLHF
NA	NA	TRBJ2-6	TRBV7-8	TGTGCCAGTCGTCGACAGTTCGTTGTTAGCTCTGGGGCCAACGTCCTGACTTTC	CASRRQFVVSSGANVLTF
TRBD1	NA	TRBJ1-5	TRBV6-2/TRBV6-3	TGTGCCAGCAGTTACTTGTCGACAGGGCCGGCGCCCCAGCATTTT	CASSYLSTGPAPQHF
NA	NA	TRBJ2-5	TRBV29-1	TGCAGCGTTGAAGTCCCAGGCCAAGGGGAGACCCAGTACTTC	CSVEVPGQGETQYF
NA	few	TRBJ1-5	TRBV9	TGTGCCAGCAGCGGATCCCATCCAGGCGAGCCCCAGCATTTT	CASSGSHPGEPQHF
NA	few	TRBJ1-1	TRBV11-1	TGTGCCAGCAGCTTCCGCAGTGAACGGGGGCGTCCAAACACTGAAGCTTTCTTT	CASSFRSERGRPNTEAFF
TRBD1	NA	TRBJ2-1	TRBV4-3	TGCGCCAGCAGCCCAGACCCCGGGACAGGGATCAAGGAGCAGTTCTTC	CASSPDPGTGIKEQFF
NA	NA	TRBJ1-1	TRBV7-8	TGTGCCAGCAGCCTACTTTCTGCAGCTTTCTTT	CASSLLSAAFF
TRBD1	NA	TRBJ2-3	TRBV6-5	TGTGTCAGCAGTTCGACAGGGGCGCTTACAGATACGCAGTATTTT	CVSSSTGALTDTQYF
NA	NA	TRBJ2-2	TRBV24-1	TGTGCCACCAGTGATTTGGGGGTCAACACCGGGGAGCTGTTTTTT	CATSDLGVNTGELFF
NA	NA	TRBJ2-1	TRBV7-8	TGTGCCAGCAGCTTAGCTGGGGTGGATGAGCAGTTCTTC	CASSLAGVDEQFF
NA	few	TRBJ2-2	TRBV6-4	TGTGCCAGCAGTGACTCGGCGAAGGGTTGGGTGACCGGGGAGCTGTTTTTT	CASSDSAKGWVTGELFF
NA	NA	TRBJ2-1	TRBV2	TGTGCCAGCAGTGGAGTGGTATTCTCCTACAATGAGCAGTTCTTC	CASSGVVFSYNEQFF
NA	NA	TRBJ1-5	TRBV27	TGTGCCAGCACTTCCCTGCTAAACCTGGGCAATCAGCCCCAGCATTTT	CASTSLLNLGNQPQHF
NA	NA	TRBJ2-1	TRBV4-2	TGTGCCAGCAGCCAAGAAGCCGCGGAATTCCCACTCCGCTATGAGCAGTTCTTC	CASSQEAAEFPLRYEQFF
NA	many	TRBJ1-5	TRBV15	TGTGCCACCAGCAGAGATCTGGGGATGAGGCAGCCCCAGCATTTT	CATSRDLGMRQPQHF
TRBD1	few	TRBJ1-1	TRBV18	TGTGCCAGCTCACCACGACAGGGCTTTGAAGCTTTCTTT	CASSPRQGFEAFF
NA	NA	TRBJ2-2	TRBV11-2	TGTGCCAGCAGCTCCTCAGACATCGCGAACACCGGGGAGCTGTTTTTT	CASSSSDIANTGELFF
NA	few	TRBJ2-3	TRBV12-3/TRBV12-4	TGTGCCAGCAGTTTAGCATTCCAGGATACGCAGTATTTT	CASSLAFQDTQYF
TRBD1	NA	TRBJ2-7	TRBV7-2	TGTGCCAGCAGCTCCTACGGGACAGGATACGAGCAGTACTTC	CASSSYGTGYEQYF
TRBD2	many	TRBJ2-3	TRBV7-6	TGTGCCAGCAGAAGCGACGGGGGGACCTCAGATACGCAGTATTTT	CASRSDGGTSDTQYF
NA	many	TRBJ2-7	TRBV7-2	TGTGCCAGCAGCGATTCCTACGAGCAGTACTTC	CASSDSYEQYF
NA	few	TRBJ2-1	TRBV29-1	TGCAGCGTTGTGGGGGGCGTCAATGAGCAGTTCTTC	CSVVGGVNEQFF
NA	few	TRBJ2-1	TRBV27	TGTGCCAGCAGTTCCGACCAGAATGAGCAGTTCTTC	CASSSDQNEQFF
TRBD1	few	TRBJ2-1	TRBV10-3	TGTGCCATCAGTGGTGGACAGGGGGCCTACAATGAGCAGTTCTTC	CAISGGQGAYNEQFF
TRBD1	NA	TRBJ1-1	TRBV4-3	TGCGCCAGCAGCCAAGAGATCCTCCAGGACAGGGGCCGTTTCGGCACTGAAGCTTTCTTT	CASSQEILQDRGRFGTEAFF
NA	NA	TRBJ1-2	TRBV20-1	TGCAGTGCTGTCCGCACAGGCCCTGTATTCTATGGCTACACCTTC	CSAVRTGPVFYGYTF
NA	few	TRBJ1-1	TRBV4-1	TGCGCCAGCAGCCAAGAACCGGGGGTTAACACTGAAGCTTTCTTT	CASSQEPGVNTEAFF
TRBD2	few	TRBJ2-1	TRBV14	TGTGCCAGCAGCCTAACTAGCGGGGACTACAATGAGCAGTTCTTC	CASSLTSGDYNEQFF
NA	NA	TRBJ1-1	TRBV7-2	TGTGCCAGCACGGGGGATTTCGTAGAGGCTTTCTTT	CASTGDFVEAFF
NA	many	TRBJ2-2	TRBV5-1	TGCGCCAGCAGGAAGGAGAACGCGAACACCGGGGAGCTGTTTTTT	CASRKENANTGELFF
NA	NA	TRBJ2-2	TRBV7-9	TGTGCCACTCCAAGGCGAGGGCAGAACACCGGGGAGCTGTTTTTT	CATPRRGQNTGELFF
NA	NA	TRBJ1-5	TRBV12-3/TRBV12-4	TGTACCAGCAGTTTAATAGGGCAGGGTCACGAGCCCCAGCATTTT	CTSSLIGQGHEPQHF
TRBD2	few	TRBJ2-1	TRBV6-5	TGTGCCAGCAGTTACTCGGGGGGGGACAATGAGCAGTTCTTC	CASSYSGGDNEQFF
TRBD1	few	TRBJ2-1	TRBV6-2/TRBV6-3	TGTGCCAGCAGTTATACCCGAGGGACAGGGGTAGTGGGTTATCGGTACAATGAGCAGTTCTTC	CASSYTRGTGVVGYRYNEQFF
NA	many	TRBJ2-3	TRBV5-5	TGTGCCAGCAGCTTGGTGGTGGTTCCTAGCACAGATACGCAGTATTTT	CASSLVVVPSTDTQYF
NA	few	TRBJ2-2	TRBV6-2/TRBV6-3	TGTGCCAGCAGTTACCCTCGGACGAACACCGGGGAGCTGTTTTTT	CASSYPRTNTGELFF
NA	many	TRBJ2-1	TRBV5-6	TGTGCCAGCAGCCCGAATGTGGACATCTTGAGCTCCTACAATGAGCAGTTCTTC	CASSPNVDILSSYNEQFF
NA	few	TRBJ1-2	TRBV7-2	TGTGCCAGCAGCTTCGGGGCTAACTATGGCTACACCTTC	CASSFGANYGYTF
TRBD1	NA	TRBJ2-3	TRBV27	TGTGCCAGCACCCCGGGACCTACAGGGGTGGGCACAGATACGCAGTATTTT	CASTPGPTGVGTDTQYF
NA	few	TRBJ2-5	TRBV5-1	TGCGCCAGCAGCCCAGTAAAGGGGGGGCGAGAGACCCAGTACTTC	CASSPVKGGRETQYF